This T cell receptor (beta chain) was captured by sequencing in a study of brain metastases from non-small cell lung cancer. Whole-study findings and limits: Brain metastases had lower T-cell infiltration than primary tumors. Compared with their matched primary tumors, around 60% of brain metastases showed expanded T-cell clones. Brain metastases shared most TCR repertoire with primaries, with sparse T cells.

The table came from immunoSEQ multiplex PCR; TCRdb's copy has only in-frame clones and leaves some out. The sample contains about 6,000 clones, roughly 80% of which appear only once. Trimming left V 5 bases short and J 2 bases short, with 18 bases between. Germline CDR1 and CDR2: MDHEN and SYDVKM. There are 16 residues in the CDR3. A remark on this clone: What it recognizes is unknown.

This TCR was recovered from a donor aged 40 or over with non-small cell lung cancer. The chain joins TRBV28 to TRBJ2-5; D is perhaps TRBD2 (5 bases). The specimen was primary lung tumor tissue. The CDR3 nucleotides read TGTGCCAGCAGTCACCCCGGCCCAGGAGGACAAGAGACCCAGTACTTC. This codes for CASSHPGPGGQETQYF.